This T cell receptor beta chain derives from a study of blood T cell repertoires in COVID-19. About the study: Researchers got acute and convalescent COVID-19 samples from the United States, Italy and Spain. PBMCs, B-cell-depleted T cells, or T cells provided the cDNA or gDNA that made up the material.

Per the original data handling: Reference gene primer amplification in the assay estimated nucleated cell counts. Some clones are missing from TCRdb's copy, which holds only in-frame ones; the method was immunoSEQ multiplex PCR. Clone size and V and J calls were adopted from that table, with D and trimming inferred from the DNA. The table has 70,000 to 100,000 clones, around three quarters seen once; the top ten hold 20% to 25%. Germline V CDR1 and CDR2: SGHRS, YFSETQ. Trimming cost V 0 bases and J 1 base, with 8 bases left between them. This CDR3 comprises 14 residues. The sample taken for sequencing was peripheral blood. The rearrangement uses TRBV5-1 and TRBJ2-7, with D tentatively TRBD2 (5 bases). The sequence derives from a woman aged 55-70 years in a cohort sampled during active or convalescent COVID-19. CDR3 loop: CASSLDGGSYEQYF. DNA for the CDR3: TGCGCCAGCAGCTTGGACGGAGGATCCTACGAGCAGTACTTC.